This T cell receptor beta chain derives from a study of T cells expressing NK-cell markers. No DNA is given; TCRdb re-called the 5' RACE reads and lists each CDR3 protein once. The specimen's table records under 200,000 distinct CDR3 sequences. Germline V gene sequence: CDR1 MNHEY, CDR2 SMNVEV (reference sequence). The CDR3 has 13 amino acids. Sequences were obtained from blood T cells: a sorted CD56 or NKG2C T cell subset, CD4+ or CD8+ T cells, or bulk PBMC T cells (not recorded which). The receptor comes from a woman between 18 and 70 years old in good health. This chain uses TRBV27 with TRBJ1-6; as DNA is missing, the TRBD1 call by TCRdb cannot be tested. This CDR3 reads CASCLRGDSPLHF.